This section outlines one TCR beta chain sequence together with its context. Its antigen target is currently unknown. Base quality data are lacking; no much larger clone is found one base away. The sample comes from a study of blood T cells in healthy people across ages (dated by TCRdb to between 2014 and 2017). About the investigation overall: In model experiments, template switching captured roughly one uniquely barcoded TCR beta cDNA molecule for every two T cells. Age-related changes in TCR beta repertoire diversity were measured in the study by deep sequencing normalized with unique cDNA molecular identifiers. Four age groups were formed from the donors: young (average roughly 15 years), middle-aged (just under 40), aged (approximately 60) and long-lived (about 80). For two donors (one aged 18 to 30 and one aged 80 or older), the study analyzed two additional independent replicas of 1 million unique cDNA reads from the same blood draw.

CDR1 SEHNR and CDR2 FQNEAQ were looked up in the germline V gene (reference sequence). Between the V and J ends, shortened by 0 bases and 0 bases respectively, the junction contains 9 bases. The CDR3, cysteine through phenylalanine, is 16 amino acids long. Solely the CDR3 DNA is kept, with 48 bases framed from the first base. The 35 to 40 donors, aged about 6 to 95 years, were systemically healthy Caucasian individuals from Russia. Each donor gave approximately 10 milliliters of peripheral blood, collected into EDTA-treated Vacutainer tubes. Ficoll-Paque density-gradient centrifugation was used to isolate PBMCs, with at least 6 million per sample. Total RNA was extracted from PBMCs with Trizol reagent, with at least 5.5 micrograms obtained per sample. For every donor, an aliquot of PBMCs went through flow cytometry to measure the percentages of naive CD45RAhigh/CD27high T cells. Libraries were prepared through 5' RACE. Reads for this sample came from an Illumina HiSeq 2500. A second PCR of about 7 to 12 cycles was run with a J-beta primer mix and a sample-barcoded 5' primer. Each TCR beta cDNA molecule received a unique molecular identifier from a template-switch 5' adaptor carrying 12 random nucleotides. Each sample yielded at least 3 million CDR3-containing paired-end reads. First-strand cDNA was synthesized from all RNA with the Mint cDNA synthesis kit, primed by a TRBC-specific oligonucleotide. After uracil-DNA glycosylase treatment, a first 18-cycle PCR used universal primers M1SS and BC2_uni_R on all cDNA. Per the authors' processing: Normalization of each sample was performed by random selection of 1 million high-quality reads, each carrying a distinct molecular identifier. Instead of being binned into consensus sequences, reads that shared molecular identifiers were thrown out. MiTCR, set to a Q25 quality threshold and the strictest error-elimination algorithm, was used for CDR3 identification, clonotype clustering and error correction. A nonparametric unseen species model with Euler transformation was used to estimate a lower bound on total TCR beta diversity. Starting from the raw public reads, TCRdb applied fastp trimming at Q25, assembled clones with MiXCR and retained in-frame beta chains. Entries are consolidated by CDR3 protein sequence, retaining the most common genes and DNA. The authors' filters were not applied to this entry. This sample comprises around 780,000 distinct CDR3 sequences, roughly 25% of them detected only once. 3% of the sample is taken by the ten largest.

Overall study results and their limits: Observed TCR beta diversity per million T cells fell roughly linearly with age, and a significant reduction was already apparent by age about 43. Compared with the aged group, the long-lived group had more naive CD4+ T cells, fewer expanded clones and increased TCR diversity, a pattern suggesting age selection. The percentage of naive T cells measured by flow cytometry correlated strongly with observed TCR beta diversity. Conclusive comparison of naive and antigen-experienced compartments was prevented by the profiling of bulk unsorted PBMCs. The CMV infection status of donors was not known, potentially confounding age-related changes in expanded clonotypes. Estimates of total diversity based on one million sequenced T cells were considered lower bounds and underestimates.

In addition, the sample was reused for a study of T cells of mothers and their children. Drawing on the second study: The donors were nine systemically healthy Caucasian individuals, made up of three mothers and their six children. cDNA synthesis used all of the extracted RNA, with about 1.5 ug of RNA in each 15 ul reaction. Sample barcodes and 2-4 random nucleotides were added via the M1S primer in the second PCR. More than 8.5 million TCR beta CDR3 reads were obtained from each mother, and about 3 million reads were obtained from each child. Thymic selection similarly shapes TCR recombination output in related and unrelated pairs, with minor effect from inherited differences. Normalized repertoire overlap in related mother-child pairs was always slightly higher than in unrelated mother-child pairs, but the difference was never significant. Persistent microchimeric T cell clones were not detected, at a sensitivity of around 95 clones per million clonotypes. Deep NGS was used in the study to compare the TCR beta repertoires of mothers and children and to look for features that separate related mother-child pairs from unrelated individuals. The mean age was around 42 +/- 4 years for the mothers and around 10 +/- 4 years for the children. Libraries were sequenced on Illumina HiSeq 2000 with 100+100 nt paired-end reads after adapter ligation with NEBNext reagents. To prevent cross-contamination, the mother and child libraries were prepared one month apart and sequenced in separate runs. For each donor, between roughly 450,000 and 2,200,000 distinct TCR beta clonotypes were identified. Naive TCR beta clonotypes were estimated from low-frequency clonotypes matched to each donor's FACS-determined naive share, without sorting.

Material for sequencing was blood. This TCR derives from a boy aged 5-17 years in good health. Recombination connected TRBV7-9 to TRBJ2-1, with the D segment possibly TRBD1 or TRBD2, each aligning over 5 bases. For the CDR3, the sequence is CASSLAPGSSYNEQFF. In nucleotide form, the sequence is TGTGCCAGCAGCTTAGCACCAGGGAGCTCCTACAATGAGCAGTTCTTC.